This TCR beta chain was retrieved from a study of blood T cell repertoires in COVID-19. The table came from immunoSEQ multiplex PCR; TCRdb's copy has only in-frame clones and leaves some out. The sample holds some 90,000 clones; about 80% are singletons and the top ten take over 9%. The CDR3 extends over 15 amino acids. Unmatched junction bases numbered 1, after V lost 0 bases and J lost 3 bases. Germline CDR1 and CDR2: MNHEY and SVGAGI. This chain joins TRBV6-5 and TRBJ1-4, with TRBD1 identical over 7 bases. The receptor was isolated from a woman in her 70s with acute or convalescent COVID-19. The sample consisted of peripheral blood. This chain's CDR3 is CASSYSGTANEKLFF. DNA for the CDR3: TGTGCCAGCAGTTACTCCGGGACAGCTAATGAAAAACTGTTTTTT.